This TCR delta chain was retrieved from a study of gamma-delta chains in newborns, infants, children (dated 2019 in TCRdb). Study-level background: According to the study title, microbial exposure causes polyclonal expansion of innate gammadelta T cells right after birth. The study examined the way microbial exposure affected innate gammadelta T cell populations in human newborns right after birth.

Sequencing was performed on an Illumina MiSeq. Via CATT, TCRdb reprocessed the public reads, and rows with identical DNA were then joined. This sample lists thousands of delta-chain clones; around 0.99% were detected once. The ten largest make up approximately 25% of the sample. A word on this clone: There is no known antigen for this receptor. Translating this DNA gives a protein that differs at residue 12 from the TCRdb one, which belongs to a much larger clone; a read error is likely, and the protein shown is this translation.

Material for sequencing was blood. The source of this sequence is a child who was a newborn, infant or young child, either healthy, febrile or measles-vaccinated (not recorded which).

The CDR3 amino acid sequence is: CACDTGGYGSWGTRQMFF. At the DNA level, the sequence is TGTGCCTGTGACACTGGGGGATATGGCTCCTGGGGCACCCGACAGATGTTTTTC. The sequence joins TRDV2 to TRDJ3, with 9 junctional bases fitting TRDD3. The germline V gene sets CDR1 to GEAIGNYY and CDR2 to EKD. Its CDR3 holds 18 amino acids, cysteine through phenylalanine. Solely the CDR3 DNA is kept, with 54 bases framed from the first base.